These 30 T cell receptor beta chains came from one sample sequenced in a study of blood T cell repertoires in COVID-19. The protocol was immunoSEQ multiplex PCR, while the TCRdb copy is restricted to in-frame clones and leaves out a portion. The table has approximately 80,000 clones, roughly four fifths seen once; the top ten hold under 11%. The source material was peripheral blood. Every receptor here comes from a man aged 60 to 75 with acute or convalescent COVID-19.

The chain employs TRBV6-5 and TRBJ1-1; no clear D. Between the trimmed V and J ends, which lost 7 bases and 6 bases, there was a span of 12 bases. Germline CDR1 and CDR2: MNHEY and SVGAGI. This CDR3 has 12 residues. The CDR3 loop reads CASTGAYAEAFF. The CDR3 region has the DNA TGTGCCAGCACCGGAGCCTACGCTGAAGCTTTCTTT.

CDR3 in DNA: TGCGCCAGCAGATATTGGGAGGGGAATGAGCAGTTCTTC. This sequence encodes CASRYWEGNEQFF. The chain is built from TRBV5-1 and TRBJ2-1; 7 bases map to TRBD2. V lost 5 bases to trimming and J lost 7 bases; unmatched junction nucleotides: 6. The CDR3 consists of 13 residues. CDR1 SGHRS and CDR2 YFSETQ come from the germline V gene.

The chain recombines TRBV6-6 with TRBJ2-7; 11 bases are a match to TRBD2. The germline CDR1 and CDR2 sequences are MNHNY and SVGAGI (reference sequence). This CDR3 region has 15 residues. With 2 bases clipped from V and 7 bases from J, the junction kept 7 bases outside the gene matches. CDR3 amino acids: CASSYISGGGREQYF. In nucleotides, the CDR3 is TGTGCCAGCAGTTACATTAGCGGGGGGGGGAGGGAGCAGTACTTC.

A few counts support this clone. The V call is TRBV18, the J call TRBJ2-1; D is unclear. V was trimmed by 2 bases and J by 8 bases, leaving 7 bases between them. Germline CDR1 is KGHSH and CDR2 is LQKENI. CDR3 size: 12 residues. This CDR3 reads CASSPSGHEQFF. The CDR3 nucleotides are TGTGCCAGCTCACCATCGGGTCATGAGCAGTTCTTC.

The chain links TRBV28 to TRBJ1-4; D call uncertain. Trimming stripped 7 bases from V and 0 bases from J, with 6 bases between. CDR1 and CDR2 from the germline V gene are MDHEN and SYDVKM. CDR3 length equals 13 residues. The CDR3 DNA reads TGTGCCAGCAAGGAGACAACTAATGAAAAACTGTTTTTT. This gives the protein CASKETTNEKLFF.

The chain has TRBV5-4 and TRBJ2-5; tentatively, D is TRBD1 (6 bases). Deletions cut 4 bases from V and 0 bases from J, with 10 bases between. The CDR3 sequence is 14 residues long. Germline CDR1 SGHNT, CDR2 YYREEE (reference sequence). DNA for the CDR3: TGTGCCAGCAGCGTAGGACAGAACCAAGAGACCCAGTACTTC. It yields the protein CASSVGQNQETQYF.

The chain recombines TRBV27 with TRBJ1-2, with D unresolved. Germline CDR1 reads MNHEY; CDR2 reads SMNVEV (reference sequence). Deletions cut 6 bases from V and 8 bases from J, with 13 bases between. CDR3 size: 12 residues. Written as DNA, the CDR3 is TGTGCCAGCAGGCAAACCGGGGAAGGCTACACCTTC. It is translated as CASRQTGEGYTF.

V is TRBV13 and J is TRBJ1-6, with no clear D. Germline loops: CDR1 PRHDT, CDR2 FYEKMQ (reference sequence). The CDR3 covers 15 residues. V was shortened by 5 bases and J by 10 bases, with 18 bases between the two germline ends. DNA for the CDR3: TGTGCCAGCAGCGATTACGGGGTTTCTGGGTCACCCCTCCACTTT. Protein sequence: CASSDYGVSGSPLHF.

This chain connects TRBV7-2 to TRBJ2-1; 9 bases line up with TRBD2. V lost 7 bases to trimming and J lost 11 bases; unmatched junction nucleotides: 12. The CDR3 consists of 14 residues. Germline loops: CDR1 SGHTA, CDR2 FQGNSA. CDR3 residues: CASNPAGGPTQQFF. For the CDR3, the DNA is TGTGCCAGCAACCCAGCGGGAGGTCCTACCCAGCAGTTCTTC.

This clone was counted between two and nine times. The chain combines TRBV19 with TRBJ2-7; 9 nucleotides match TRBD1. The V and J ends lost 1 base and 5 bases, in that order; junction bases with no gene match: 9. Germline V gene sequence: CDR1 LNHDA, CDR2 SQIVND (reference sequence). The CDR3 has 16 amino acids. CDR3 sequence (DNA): TGTGCCAGTAGTATAGTCTCGGGACAGGGAACGAACGAGCAGTACTTC. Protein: CASSIVSGQGTNEQYF.

The CDR3 region is CASSLGTSGSFYNEQFF. For the CDR3, the DNA is TGTGCCAGCAGCCTTGGGACTAGCGGGAGCTTCTACAATGAGCAGTTCTTC. V usage is TRBV3-1 (or the pseudogene TRBV3-2) and J usage is TRBJ2-1; TRBD2 matches 14 bases. The CDR3 sequence is 17 residues long. Trimming removed 4 bases from V and 3 bases from J; junction bases left unmatched: 5. Germline values: CDR1 LGHDT, CDR2 YNNKEL (reference sequence).

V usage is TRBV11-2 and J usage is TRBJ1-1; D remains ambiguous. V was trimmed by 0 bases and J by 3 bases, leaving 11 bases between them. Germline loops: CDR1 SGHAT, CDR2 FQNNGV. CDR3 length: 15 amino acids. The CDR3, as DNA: TGTGCCAGCAGCTTAGATCATCGCAGTTACACTGAAGCTTTCTTT. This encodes CASSLDHRSYTEAFF.

CDR3 sequence (DNA): TGTGCCAGCAGTGGCAGGGAGAACACTGAAGCTTTCTTT. Translated: CASSGRENTEAFF. V is TRBV7-3 and J is TRBJ1-1; D is possibly TRBD1 (5 bases). Germline loops: CDR1 SGHTA, CDR2 FQGTGA. The germline V and J ends were trimmed by 6 bases and 1 base, with 9 bases remaining between them. This CDR3 is built from 13 residues.

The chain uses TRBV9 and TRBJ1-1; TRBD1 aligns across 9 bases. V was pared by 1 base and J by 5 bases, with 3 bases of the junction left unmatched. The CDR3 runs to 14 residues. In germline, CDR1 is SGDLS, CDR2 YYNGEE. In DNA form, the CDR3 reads TGTGCCAGCAGCGTAATCGGACAGGGGACTGAAGCTTTCTTT. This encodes CASSVIGQGTEAFF.

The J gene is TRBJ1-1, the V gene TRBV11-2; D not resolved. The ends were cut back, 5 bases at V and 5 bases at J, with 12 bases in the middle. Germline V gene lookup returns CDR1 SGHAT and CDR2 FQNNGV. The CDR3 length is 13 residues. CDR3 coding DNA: TGTGCCAGCAGCCCCACATCGGGAACTGAAGCTTTCTTT. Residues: CASSPTSGTEAFF.

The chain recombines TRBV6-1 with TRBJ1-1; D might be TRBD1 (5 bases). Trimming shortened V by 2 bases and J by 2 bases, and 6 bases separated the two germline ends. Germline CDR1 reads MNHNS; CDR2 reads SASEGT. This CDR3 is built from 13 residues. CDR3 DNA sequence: TGTGCCAGCAGTGAATGGGGCAACACTGAAGCTTTCTTT. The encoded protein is CASSEWGNTEAFF.

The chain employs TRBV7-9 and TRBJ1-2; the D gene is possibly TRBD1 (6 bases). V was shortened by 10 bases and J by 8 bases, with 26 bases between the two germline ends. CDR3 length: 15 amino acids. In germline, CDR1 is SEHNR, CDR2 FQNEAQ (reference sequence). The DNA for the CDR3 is TGTGCCACAATGTTCTGGGGGGGCGCCTTTGAAGGCTACACCTTC. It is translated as CATMFWGGAFEGYTF.

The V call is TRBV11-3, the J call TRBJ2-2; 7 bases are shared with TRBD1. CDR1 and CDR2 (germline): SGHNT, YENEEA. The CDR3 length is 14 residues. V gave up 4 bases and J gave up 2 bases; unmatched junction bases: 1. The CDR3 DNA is TGTGCCAGCAGCTGGGACAGAAACACCGGGGAGCTGTTTTTT. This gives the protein CASSWDRNTGELFF.

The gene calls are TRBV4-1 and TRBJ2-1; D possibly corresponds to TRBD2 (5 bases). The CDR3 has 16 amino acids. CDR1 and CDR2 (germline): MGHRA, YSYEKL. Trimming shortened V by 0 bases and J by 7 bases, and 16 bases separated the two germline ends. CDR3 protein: CASSQERPTAGNEQFF. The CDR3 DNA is TGCGCCAGCAGCCAAGAACGGCCGACCGCGGGTAATGAGCAGTTCTTC.

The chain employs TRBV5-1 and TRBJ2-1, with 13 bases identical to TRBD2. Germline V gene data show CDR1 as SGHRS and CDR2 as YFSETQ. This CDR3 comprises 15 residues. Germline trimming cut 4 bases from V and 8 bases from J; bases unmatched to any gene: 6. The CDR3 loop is CASSVRTSGGYEQFF. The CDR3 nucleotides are TGCGCCAGCAGCGTCAGGACTAGCGGGGGCTATGAGCAGTTCTTC.

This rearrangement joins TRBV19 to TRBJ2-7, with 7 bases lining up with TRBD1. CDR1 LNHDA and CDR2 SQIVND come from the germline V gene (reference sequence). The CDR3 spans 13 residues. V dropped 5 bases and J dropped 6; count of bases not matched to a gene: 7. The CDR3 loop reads CASSLRQGREQYF. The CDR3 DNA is TGTGCCAGTAGTCTCCGACAGGGTCGCGAGCAGTACTTC.

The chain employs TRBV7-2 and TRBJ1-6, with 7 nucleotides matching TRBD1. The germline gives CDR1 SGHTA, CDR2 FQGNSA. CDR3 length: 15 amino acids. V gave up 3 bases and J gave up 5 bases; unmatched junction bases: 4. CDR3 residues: CASSLTGTDNSPLHF. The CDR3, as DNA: TGTGCCAGCAGCTTGACCGGGACAGATAATTCACCCCTCCACTTT.

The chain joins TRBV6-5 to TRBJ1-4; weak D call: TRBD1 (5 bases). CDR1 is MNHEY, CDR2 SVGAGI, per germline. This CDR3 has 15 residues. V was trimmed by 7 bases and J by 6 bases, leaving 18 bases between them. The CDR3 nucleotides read TGTGCCAGCACGTTTAATAGCAGGGCCGATGAAAAACTGTTTTTT. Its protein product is CASTFNSRADEKLFF.

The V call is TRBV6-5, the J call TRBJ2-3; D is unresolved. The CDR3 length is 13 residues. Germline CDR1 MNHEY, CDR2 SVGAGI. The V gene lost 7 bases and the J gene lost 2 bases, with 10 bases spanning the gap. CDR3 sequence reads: CASKRAPTDTQYF. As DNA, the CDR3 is TGTGCCAGCAAGAGAGCCCCCACAGATACGCAGTATTTT.

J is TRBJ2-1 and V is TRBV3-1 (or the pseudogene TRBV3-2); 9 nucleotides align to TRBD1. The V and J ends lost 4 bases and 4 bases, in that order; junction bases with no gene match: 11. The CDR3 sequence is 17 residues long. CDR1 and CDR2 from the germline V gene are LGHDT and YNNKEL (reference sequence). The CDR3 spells CASSPQLDRGSYNEQFF. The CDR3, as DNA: TGTGCCAGCAGCCCTCAATTAGACAGGGGGTCTTACAATGAGCAGTTCTTC.

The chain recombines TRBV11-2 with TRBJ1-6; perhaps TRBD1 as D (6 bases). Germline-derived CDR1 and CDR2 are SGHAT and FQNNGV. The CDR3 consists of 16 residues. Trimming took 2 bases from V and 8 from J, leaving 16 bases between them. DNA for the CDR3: TGTGCCAGCAGCTTAAGACCCGGAGAGGGGGATTCACCCCTCCACTTT. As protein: CASSLRPGEGDSPLHF. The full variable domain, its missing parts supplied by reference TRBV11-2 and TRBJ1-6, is EAGVAQSPRYKIIEKRQSVAFWCNPISGHATLYWYQQILGQGPKLLIQFQNNGVVDDSQLPKDRFSAERLKGVDSTLKIQPAKLEDSAVYLCASSLRPGEGDSPLHFGNGTRLTVT.

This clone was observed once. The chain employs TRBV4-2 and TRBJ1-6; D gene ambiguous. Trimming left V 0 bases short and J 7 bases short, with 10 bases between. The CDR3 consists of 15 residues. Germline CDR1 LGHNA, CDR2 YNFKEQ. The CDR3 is CASSQEAAQNSPLHF. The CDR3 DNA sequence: TGTGCCAGCAGCCAAGAGGCTGCTCAAAATTCACCCCTCCACTTT.

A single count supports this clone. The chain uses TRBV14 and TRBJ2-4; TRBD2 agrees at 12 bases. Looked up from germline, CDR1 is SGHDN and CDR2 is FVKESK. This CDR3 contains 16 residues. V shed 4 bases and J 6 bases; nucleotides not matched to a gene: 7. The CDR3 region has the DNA TGTGCCAGCAGCCTCGGACTAGCGGGAAGCGGAAACATTCAGTACTTC. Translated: CASSLGLAGSGNIQYF.

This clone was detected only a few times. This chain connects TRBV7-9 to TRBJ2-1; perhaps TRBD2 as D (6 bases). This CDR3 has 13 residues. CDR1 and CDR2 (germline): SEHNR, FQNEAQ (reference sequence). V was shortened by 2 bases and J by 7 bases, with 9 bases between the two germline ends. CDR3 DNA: TGTGCCAGCAGCTTAATTGGAGGGAATGAGCAGTTCTTC. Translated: CASSLIGGNEQFF.

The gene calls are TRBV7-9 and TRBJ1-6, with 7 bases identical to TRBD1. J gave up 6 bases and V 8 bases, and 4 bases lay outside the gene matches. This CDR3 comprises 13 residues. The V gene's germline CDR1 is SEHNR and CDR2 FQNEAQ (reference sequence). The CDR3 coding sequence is TGTGCCAGCGGGGGACAGACTAATTCACCCCTCCACTTT. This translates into CASGGQTNSPLHF.